These 7 T cell receptor beta chains share one sample of origin, sequenced in a study of blood T cell repertoires in COVID-19. The repertoire was sequenced with immunoSEQ multiplex PCR; TCRdb's copy has only in-frame clones and lacks some. In the table there are roughly 370,000 clones, 80% to 90% of which are singletons. Material: PBMCs or T cells enriched from blood (not recorded which). The receptors were gathered from a woman in her forties or fifties who had recovered from COVID-19.

Note on this clone: Mismatch with germline at one junction end may stem from a read error. The chain combines TRBV2 with TRBJ1-4; weak D call: TRBD1 (6 bases). The CDR3 totals 10 residues. CDR1 is SNHLY and CDR2 is FYNNEI in the germline V gene. In DNA form, the CDR3 reads TGTGCCAGCAGAACGGACAGAGTGATTTTT. Its translation is CASRTDRVIF.

The chain couples TRBV7-8 to TRBJ1-2; D ambiguous. Germline V gene lookup returns CDR1 SGHVS and CDR2 FQNEAQ. The CDR3 extends over 17 amino acids. The V end was cut by 5 bases, the J end by 4 bases, with 23 bases between. The CDR3 region has the DNA TGTGCCAGCAGCCGGACGGCACAGCCCTCAAACTTCTATGGCTACACCTTC. Protein sequence: CASSRTAQPSNFYGYTF. The variable domain in full, with the rest retrieved from reference TRBV7-8 and TRBJ1-2, is GAGVSQSPRYKVAKRGQDVALRCDPISGHVSLFWYQQALGQGPEFLTYFQNEAQLDKSGLPSDRFFAERPEGSVSTLKIQRTQQEDSAVYLCASSRTAQPSNFYGYTFGSGTRLTVV.

The chain combines TRBV6-5 with TRBJ2-7; unclear D gene. This CDR3 comprises 12 residues. Germline values: CDR1 MNHEY, CDR2 SVGAGI. V was shortened by 5 bases and J by 3 bases, with 8 bases between the two germline ends. The CDR3 loop is CASSPPFYEQYF. CDR3 DNA sequence: TGTGCCAGCAGTCCCCCTTTCTACGAGCAGTACTTC.

This chain uses TRBV2 with TRBJ2-1, with 9 bases that match TRBD1. Trimming cost V 6 bases and J 5 bases; bases outside gene matches: 8. Per germline, CDR1 SNHLY and CDR2 FYNNEI. The CDR3 has 15 residues. The CDR3 loop reads CASRAGTGLNNEQFF. CDR3 in DNA: TGTGCCAGCAGAGCCGGGACAGGGCTCAACAATGAGCAGTTCTTC.

The gene calls are TRBV5-4 and TRBJ1-2; TRBD1 matches at 9 bases. Germline V gene sequence: CDR1 SGHNT, CDR2 YYREEE (reference sequence). V was clipped by 0 bases and J by 7 bases; unmatched bases: 4. The CDR3 spans 14 residues. The CDR3 sequence is CASSLDRGLAGYTF. The CDR3, as DNA: TGTGCCAGCAGCTTGGACAGGGGGCTTGCTGGCTACACCTTC.

The chain links TRBV3-1 (or the pseudogene TRBV3-2) to TRBJ1-2; tentative D call: TRBD1 (5 bases). Trimming pared 2 bases from V and 0 bases from J, leaving 13 bases between. Germline V lookup: CDR1 LGHDT, CDR2 YNNKEL (reference sequence). There are 16 residues in the CDR3. This chain's CDR3 is CASSQKDSSPNYGYTF. In DNA form, the CDR3 reads TGTGCCAGCAGCCAAAAAGACAGTAGCCCTAACTATGGCTACACCTTC.

The chain carries TRBV5-6 and TRBJ1-1, with 7 bases fitting TRBD1. CDR3 length equals 14 residues. With 4 bases clipped from V and 1 base from J, the junction kept 4 bases outside the gene matches. Germline V lookup: CDR1 SGHDT, CDR2 YYEEEE. The CDR3 DNA reads as TGTGCCAGCAGCGTCGGACAGGCGAACACTGAAGCTTTCTTT. The encoded protein is CASSVGQANTEAFF.